Shown below are 25 T cell receptor beta chains from a single sample sequenced in a study of blood T cell repertoires in COVID-19. The repertoire was sequenced with immunoSEQ multiplex PCR; TCRdb's copy has only in-frame clones and lacks some. The data hold 100,000 to 150,000 clones, with 81% observed a single time. Sequenced sample: peripheral blood. Every receptor here comes from a man aged 25 to 40 with COVID-19, enrolled during active disease.

The rearrangement uses TRBV5-8 and TRBJ1-4; D unresolved. The CDR3 has 13 amino acids. Trimming took 2 bases from V and 1 from J, leaving 3 bases between them. The germline V gene encodes CDR1 SGHTS and CDR2 YDEGEE. Written as DNA, the CDR3 is TGTGCCAGCAGCTTCGGAACTAATGAAAAACTGTTTTTT. It specifies CASSFGTNEKLFF.

This clone was found a few times. The chain employs TRBV5-1 and TRBJ2-7; 7 bases map to TRBD1. V was clipped by 0 bases and J by 3 bases; unmatched bases: 6. Germline lookup yields CDR1 SGHRS and CDR2 YFSETQ. The CDR3 is made up of 15 amino acids. The CDR3: CASSLVGDRLYEQYF. CDR3 nucleotide sequence: TGCGCCAGCAGCTTGGTAGGGGACAGACTCTACGAGCAGTACTTC. Looking up the rest from reference TRBV5-1 and TRBJ2-7 gives the full variable domain: KAGVTQTPRYLIKTRGQQVTLSCSPISGHRSVSWYQQTPGQGLQFLFEYFSETQRNKGNFPGRFSGRQFSNSRSEMNVSTLELGDSALYLCASSLVGDRLYEQYFGPGTRLTVT.

The sample holds a few counts of this clone. The chain has TRBV9 and TRBJ2-3; no firm D call. The germline V and J ends were trimmed by 1 base and 0 bases, with 6 bases remaining between them. Germline V gene data show CDR1 as SGDLS and CDR2 as YYNGEE. This CDR3 is built from 14 residues. The CDR3 DNA reads TGTGCCAGCAGCGTAACACCGAGCACAGATACGCAGTATTTT. This translates into CASSVTPSTDTQYF.

The chain combines TRBV2 with TRBJ1-3; no reliable D call. V lost 5 bases, J lost 2 bases, and 19 bases lay in between. This CDR3 spans 17 amino acids. Germline V gene lookup returns CDR1 SNHLY and CDR2 FYNNEI. The CDR3 sequence: CASSPRPQRRAGNTIYF. The CDR3 region has the DNA TGTGCCAGCAGTCCCCGCCCCCAGAGGAGGGCTGGAAACACCATATATTTT.

This clone showed up just once. The chain carries TRBV11-3 and TRBJ2-7; D unclear. Germline CDR1 is SGHNT and CDR2 is YENEEA. The CDR3 contains 12 residues. With 0 bases removed from V and 3 bases from J, the gap between germline ends came to 3 bases. DNA of the CDR3: TGTGCCAGCAGCTTAGACGTCTACGAGCAGTACTTC. Its translation is CASSLDVYEQYF.

This clone was detected only once. J is TRBJ1-1 and V is TRBV18; D perhaps matches TRBD1 (6 bases). The V and J ends lost 2 bases and 4 bases respectively, with 8 bases between them. From germline, CDR1 is KGHSH and CDR2 LQKENI. CDR3 length: 13 residues. In nucleotides, the CDR3 is TGTGCCAGCTCACCAGGACAGACCACTGAAGCTTTCTTT. Translation: CASSPGQTTEAFF. The full variable domain, rest sourced from reference TRBV18 and TRBJ1-1, is NAGVMQNPRHLVRRRGQEARLRCSPMKGHSHVYWYRQLPEEGLKFMVYLQKENIIDESGMPKERFSAEFPKEGPSILRIQQVVRGDSAAYFCASSPGQTTEAFFGQGTRLTVV.

V is TRBV28 and J is TRBJ2-4; 15 bases are shared with TRBD2. Germline CDR1 reads MDHEN; CDR2 reads SYDVKM. This CDR3 contains 17 residues. Germline trimming cut 6 bases from V and 8 bases from J; bases unmatched to any gene: 11. The CDR3 sequence is CASSSGGLAGGLDIQYF. For the CDR3, the DNA is TGTGCCAGCAGCTCCGGGGGACTAGCGGGGGGCCTGGACATTCAGTACTTC.

The chain combines TRBV7-6 with TRBJ2-3, with D perhaps TRBD1 (5 bases). This CDR3 has 14 amino acids. Germline V gene lookup returns CDR1 SGHVS and CDR2 FNYEAQ. V was trimmed by 2 bases and J by 4 bases, leaving 10 bases between them. The CDR3 DNA reads TGTGCCAGCAGCTTAACCAGGGTGGCAGATACGCAGTATTTT. Translation: CASSLTRVADTQYF.

This chain uses TRBV5-6 with TRBJ1-2; D is perhaps TRBD1 (5 bases). CDR3 length equals 15 residues. Germline CDR1 reads SGHDT; CDR2 reads YYEEEE. Trimming took off 2 bases at V and 2 bases at J, with 13 bases between the two ends. The CDR3 DNA sequence: TGTGCCAGCAGCTTTGGGACTGCGAGGAACTATGGCTACACCTTC. Encoded protein: CASSFGTARNYGYTF.

V gene TRBV27 combines with J gene TRBJ2-3; 13 bases agree with TRBD2. Germline V lookup: CDR1 MNHEY, CDR2 SMNVEV (reference sequence). This CDR3 spans 17 amino acids. Losses at the gene ends were 3 bases for V and 2 bases for J; bases not matched to a gene: 5. CDR3 region: CASSFRGLAGYTDTQYF. CDR3 nucleotide sequence: TGTGCCAGCAGTTTTAGGGGACTAGCGGGGTACACAGATACGCAGTATTTT.

The chain uses TRBV28 and TRBJ1-3, with 7 bases that match TRBD1. Losses at the gene ends were 5 bases for V and 0 bases for J; bases not matched to a gene: 4. The CDR3 is made up of 15 amino acids. The germline V gene encodes CDR1 MDHEN and CDR2 SYDVKM. The CDR3 nucleotides are TGTGCCAGCAGTCTGGAGGGGGCCTCTGGAAACACCATATATTTT. Translating gives CASSLEGASGNTIYF.

The chain combines TRBV5-8 with TRBJ2-5, with D unresolved. The CDR3 runs 14 residues. Germline CDR1 SGHTS, CDR2 YDEGEE. V was cut by 1 base and J by 3 bases, with 10 bases left in between. This CDR3 is CASSLNQEEETQYF. The CDR3 DNA sequence: TGTGCCAGCAGCTTGAACCAGGAAGAAGAGACCCAGTACTTC.

The chain employs TRBV6-5 and TRBJ2-5; D remains ambiguous. Germline V CDR1 and CDR2: MNHEY, SVGAGI. Between the trimmed V and J ends, which lost 6 bases and 4 bases, there was a span of 6 bases. This CDR3 has 11 amino acids. CDR3 amino acids: CASSHGETQYF. In DNA form, the CDR3 reads TGTGCCAGCAGCCACGGAGAGACCCAGTACTTC.

V gene TRBV5-1 combines with J gene TRBJ2-7, with D tentatively TRBD2 (6 bases). V lost 4 bases and J lost 3, with 29 bases in between. Germline CDR1 and CDR2: SGHRS and YFSETQ. The CDR3 contains 19 residues. The CDR3 bases are TGCGCCAGCAGCACCGGGCCAGGACGACTAGGGCCCAATCTCTACGAGCAGTACTTC. Encoded protein: CASSTGPGRLGPNLYEQYF.

This clone showed up just once. The chain couples TRBV4-1 to TRBJ1-4; TRBD1 might be the D (6 bases). The CDR3 length is 18 residues. The ends were cut back, 1 base at V and 0 bases at J, with 15 bases in the middle. Per germline, CDR1 MGHRA and CDR2 YSYEKL. CDR3 sequence reads: CASSQVYGRGATNEKLFF. In nucleotides, the CDR3 is TGCGCCAGCAGCCAAGTTTATGGCAGGGGAGCAACTAATGAAAAACTGTTTTTT.

Worth noting for this clone: At the DNA level, this CDR3 is encoded by other sequences in the same sample as well. V is TRBV18 and J is TRBJ2-2; 7 bases match TRBD1. The V gene's germline CDR1 is KGHSH and CDR2 LQKENI. The CDR3 totals 14 residues. V lost 2 bases and J lost 4; bases outside the gene matches: 1. The DNA for the CDR3 is TGTGCCAGCTCACCATCAGGGGGCACCGGGGAGCTGTTTTTT. Translated: CASSPSGGTGELFF. Variable domain in full (rest from reference TRBV18 and TRBJ2-2): NAGVMQNPRHLVRRRGQEARLRCSPMKGHSHVYWYRQLPEEGLKFMVYLQKENIIDESGMPKERFSAEFPKEGPSILRIQQVVRGDSAAYFCASSPSGGTGELFFGEGSRLTVL.

V usage is TRBV5-1 and J usage is TRBJ2-2; TRBD2 might be the D (6 bases). The CDR3 is made up of 15 amino acids. Trimming cost V 4 bases and J 4 bases, with 14 bases left between them. Germline values: CDR1 SGHRS, CDR2 YFSETQ. CDR3 nucleotide sequence: TGCGCCAGCAGCGAAGGGACTTTTCCCACCGGGGAGCTGTTTTTT. Its protein is CASSEGTFPTGELFF.

The CDR3 nucleotides are TGTGCCAGTAGCAAAACAGGGGCCACTGAAGCTTTCTTT. This gives the protein CASSKTGATEAFF. V is TRBV19 and J is TRBJ1-1, with 7 positions matching TRBD1. From germline, CDR1 is LNHDA and CDR2 SQIVND (reference sequence). CDR3 length equals 13 residues. V was clipped by 6 bases and J by 4 bases; unmatched bases: 5.

V is TRBV30 and J is TRBJ2-1; D is tentatively TRBD1 or TRBD2 (5 bases each). Germline V gene data show CDR1 as GTSNPN and CDR2 as SVGIG (reference sequence). Trimming cost V 8 bases and J 3 bases, with 11 bases left between them. The CDR3 totals 12 residues. The CDR3: CARDGVYNEQFF. The CDR3 DNA sequence: TGTGCCCGGGACGGAGTCTACAATGAGCAGTTCTTC. Complete variable domain (other parts from reference TRBV30 and TRBJ2-1): SQTIHQWPATLVQPVGSPLSLECTVEGTSNPNLYWYRQAAGRGLQLLFYSVGIGQISSEVPQNLSASRPQDRQFILSSKKLLLSDSGFYLCARDGVYNEQFFGPGTRLTVL.

V usage is TRBV9 and J usage is TRBJ1-3; no firm D call. V shed 3 bases and J shed 8 bases, with 9 bases lying between them. There are 12 residues in the CDR3. Germline V gene data show CDR1 as SGDLS and CDR2 as YYNGEE. The CDR3: CASSALEDTIYF. The CDR3 DNA reads as TGTGCCAGCAGCGCTCTCGAGGACACCATATATTTT.

This rearrangement joins TRBV30 to TRBJ1-2; 8 nucleotides align to TRBD1. The CDR3 has 12 amino acids. V dropped 5 bases and J dropped 8; count of bases not matched to a gene: 7. The V gene's germline CDR1 is GTSNPN and CDR2 SVGIG (reference sequence). The CDR3 here is CAWDRGGVGYTF. The CDR3 region has the DNA TGTGCCTGGGACAGGGGAGGAGTCGGCTACACCTTC.

In its sample, this clone was seen once. The chain employs TRBV7-6 and TRBJ1-4, with 12 bases fitting TRBD1. Germline loops: CDR1 SGHVS, CDR2 FNYEAQ. The J segment lost 7 bases and the V segment lost 5 bases, leaving 5 bases of the junction unmatched. This CDR3 contains 15 residues. The CDR3 DNA sequence: TGTGCCAGCAGCAGATCGGGACAGGGGGCTGAAAAACTGTTTTTT. Protein sequence: CASSRSGQGAEKLFF.

This clone was seen once. This chain connects TRBV7-9 to TRBJ2-1; possibly TRBD2 for D (7 bases). This CDR3 spans 14 amino acids. Between the trimmed V and J ends, which lost 3 bases and 8 bases, there was a span of 14 bases. The germline V gene encodes CDR1 SEHNR and CDR2 FQNEAQ (reference sequence). CDR3 residues: CASSFPGGADEQFF. The CDR3 region has the DNA TGTGCCAGCAGCTTCCCTGGGGGGGCCGATGAGCAGTTCTTC.

The rearrangement joins TRBV28 to TRBJ2-1, with 9 bases fitting TRBD1. Trimming at V came to 5 bases and at J to 6 bases, leaving 11 bases not matched to a gene. This CDR3 comprises 16 residues. Per germline, CDR1 MDHEN and CDR2 SYDVKM. CDR3 DNA sequence: TGTGCCAGCAGTCCAGTGTCGTACAGGGGGCTCAATGAGCAGTTCTTC. Its translation: CASSPVSYRGLNEQFF.

The chain couples TRBV9 to TRBJ1-4, with D possibly TRBD1 on 6 matching bases. The CDR3 length is 14 residues. The germline V gene encodes CDR1 SGDLS and CDR2 YYNGEE. Trimming removed 5 bases at V and 5 bases at J, with 13 bases between. This CDR3 is CASSAQDRNEKLFF. CDR3 bases: TGTGCCAGCAGTGCCCAAGACAGGAATGAAAAACTGTTTTTT.